These 31 T cell receptor beta chains share one sample of origin, sequenced in a study of OX40 agonist ivuxolimab in advanced cancers. Here immunoSEQ multiplex PCR was the method, and the copy in TCRdb shows in-frame clones only, minus some. The sample contains more than 35,000 clones, roughly 90% of which appear only once. The material sequenced was CD4+ or CD8+ T cells sorted from blood, taken in a trial of the OX40 agonist ivuxolimab. The receptors come from an adult with an advanced solid tumor such as melanoma, head and neck, liver or kidney cancer.

This sequence joins TRBV2 and TRBJ2-1, with 8 bases fitting TRBD2. The CDR3 sequence is 15 residues long. The J segment lost 7 bases and the V segment lost 2 bases, leaving 7 bases of the junction unmatched. From germline, CDR1 is SNHLY and CDR2 FYNNEI. The CDR3 region is CASSEWVAGLNEQFF. Written as DNA, the CDR3 is TGTGCCAGCAGTGAATGGGTAGCGGGATTGAATGAGCAGTTCTTC.

V and J are TRBV4-1 and TRBJ1-1; no definite D call. Germline values: CDR1 MGHRA, CDR2 YSYEKL. The CDR3 spans 14 residues. Trimming pared 1 base from V and 1 base from J, leaving 7 bases between. The CDR3 DNA follows: TGCGCCAGCAGCCAAGTTATGTCGAACACTGAAGCTTTCTTT. The encoded protein is CASSQVMSNTEAFF.

In regard to this clone: An end of the junction does not agree with germline; a read error may underlie this. The genes are TRBV7-7 and TRBJ1-1; unclear D gene. Germline V gives CDR1 SSHAT, CDR2 FNYEAQ (reference sequence). The CDR3 sequence is 13 residues long. The CDR3 protein is CASSFGFGTEAFF. In DNA form, the CDR3 reads TGTGCTAGCAGCTTCGGTTTTGGCACTGAAGCTTTCTTT. Combining the CDR3 with reference TRBV7-7 and TRBJ1-1 gives the whole variable domain GAGVSQSPRYKVTKRGQDVTLRCDPISSHATLYWYQQALGQGPEFLTYFNYEAQPDKSGLPSDRFSAERPEGSISTLTIQRTEQRDSAMYRCASSFGFGTEAFFGQGTRLTVV.

This clone appeared a few times. The chain is built from TRBV12-5 and TRBJ1-1; no definite D call. In germline, CDR1 is LGHNT, CDR2 FRNRAP. The CDR3 has 14 amino acids. Trimming removed 0 bases from V and 7 bases from J, with 12 bases in between. The CDR3 coding sequence is TGTGCTAGTGGTTTGGTAGCTGCGGGCGGTGAAGCTTTCTTT. This encodes CASGLVAAGGEAFF.

The chain employs TRBV27 and TRBJ2-2; D is unresolved. This CDR3 has 13 residues. V was clipped by 3 bases and J by 6 bases, with 8 bases between them. Germline loops: CDR1 MNHEY, CDR2 SMNVEV (reference sequence). Here the CDR3 reads CASSFSRSGELFF. CDR3 bases: TGTGCCAGCAGTTTCAGCAGGTCCGGGGAGCTGTTTTTT.

The rearrangement joins TRBV15 to TRBJ1-5, with 9 bases aligning to TRBD1. V lost 5 bases, J lost 7 bases, and 6 bases stayed unmatched. The CDR3 extends over 14 amino acids. Germline CDR1 reads LNHNV; CDR2 reads YYDKDF (reference sequence). Here the CDR3 DNA reads TGTGCCACCAGCCCCACGGACAGGGGCCAGCCCCAGCATTTT. It is translated as CATSPTDRGQPQHF.

The genes are TRBV15 and TRBJ1-4; the match to TRBD1 covers 9 bases. This CDR3 spans 14 amino acids. With V trimmed by 8 bases and J by 10 bases, 11 bases remained unmatched. CDR1 and CDR2 from the germline V gene are LNHNV and YYDKDF (reference sequence). The CDR3 DNA follows: TGTGCCACCCGTGATGCTGGGACAGGGAGAAAACTGTTTTTT. Amino acids: CATRDAGTGRKLFF.

This chain uses TRBV4-3 with TRBJ2-1; 13 bases map to TRBD2. Germline-derived CDR1 and CDR2 are LGHNA and YSLEER. The CDR3 is made up of 17 amino acids. The J segment lost 8 bases and the V segment lost 0 bases, leaving 7 bases of the junction unmatched. The CDR3 loop reads CASSQDQLAGGSYEQFF. Here the CDR3 DNA reads TGCGCCAGCAGCCAAGACCAACTAGCGGGGGGGAGCTATGAGCAGTTCTTC.

This chain joins TRBV6-1 and TRBJ2-7; TRBD2 aligns across 7 bases. The CDR3 consists of 14 residues. Germline V gene data show CDR1 as MNHNS and CDR2 as SASEGT. With V trimmed by 5 bases and J by 3 bases, 7 bases remained unmatched. CDR3: CASSTGGGYYEQYF. DNA for the CDR3: TGTGCCAGCAGTACGGGGGGAGGGTACTACGAGCAGTACTTC.

Judged by abundance, this clone is medium-sized. One end of the junction does not line up with germline, which may come from a read error. V is TRBV7-9 and J is TRBJ2-7; TRBD2 agrees at 12 bases. This CDR3 contains 13 residues. CDR1 SEHNR and CDR2 FQNEAQ come from the germline V gene (reference sequence). The CDR3 region is CASSLGLAGGPSF. CDR3 DNA sequence: TGTGCCAGCAGCTTAGGGCTAGCGGGAGGGCCGAGTTTC. Filled out from reference TRBV7-9 and TRBJ2-7, the complete variable domain reads DTGVSQNPRHKITKRGQNVTFRCDPISEHNRLYWYRQTLGQGPEFLTYFQNEAQLEKSRLLSDRFSAERPKGSFSTLEIQRTEQGDSAMYLCASSLGLAGGPSFGPGTRLTVT.

The DNA for the CDR3 is TGTGCCAGCAGTTTAATAGGGTATTACAATGAGCAGTTCTTC. The encoded protein is CASSLIGYYNEQFF. This chain connects TRBV28 to TRBJ2-1; D not certain. CDR1 and CDR2 from the germline V gene are MDHEN and SYDVKM. Between the trimmed V and J ends, which lost 2 bases and 4 bases, there was a span of 9 bases. The CDR3 sequence is 14 residues long.

The chain uses TRBV9 and TRBJ1-2, with a tentative D call TRBD1 (5 bases). Germline V gene data show CDR1 as SGDLS and CDR2 as YYNGEE. Trimming took 4 bases from V and 4 from J, leaving 23 bases between them. The CDR3 is made up of 17 amino acids. CDR3 loop: CASSSSKGQGTFYGYTF. The CDR3 coding sequence is TGTGCCAGCAGCTCCTCGAAGGGGCAGGGCACCTTCTATGGCTACACCTTC.

This chain links TRBV7-8 with TRBJ2-7; 16 positions agree with TRBD2. The CDR3 runs 17 residues. CDR1 is SGHVS, CDR2 FQNEAQ, per germline. The trim removed 5 bases at V and 7 bases at J, leaving 11 bases unmatched. The CDR3 region has the DNA TGTGCCAGCAGCATGGGGACTAGCGGGAGGGCCCTTGGAGAGCAGTACTTC. It yields the protein CASSMGTSGRALGEQYF. The variable domain in full, completed from reference TRBV7-8 and TRBJ2-7, reads GAGVSQSPRYKVAKRGQDVALRCDPISGHVSLFWYQQALGQGPEFLTYFQNEAQLDKSGLPSDRFFAERPEGSVSTLKIQRTQQEDSAVYLCASSMGTSGRALGEQYFGPGTRLTVT.

This CDR3 reads CATSIGGNTEAFF. The DNA of the CDR3 is TGTGCCACCAGCATCGGAGGGAACACTGAAGCTTTCTTT. The chain has TRBV15 and TRBJ1-1; D unclear. CDR3 length equals 13 residues. From germline, CDR1 is LNHNV and CDR2 YYDKDF (reference sequence). V was pared by 4 bases and J by 1 base, with 7 bases between.

V usage is TRBV18 and J usage is TRBJ2-1; TRBD2 is a possible D gene (5 bases). Trimming cost V 2 bases and J 6 bases, with 20 bases left between them. The CDR3 sequence is 17 residues long. Germline-derived CDR1 and CDR2 are KGHSH and LQKENI. As DNA, the CDR3 is TGTGCCAGCTCACCAGCGGCCTCATCGGCGGGTCCCAATGAGCAGTTCTTC. Its protein is CASSPAASSAGPNEQFF.

This clone was recorded only once. The J gene is TRBJ2-3, the V gene TRBV4-1; no clear D. With 0 bases removed from V and 1 base from J, the gap between germline ends came to 5 bases. This CDR3 has 14 residues. Germline V CDR1 and CDR2: MGHRA, YSYEKL. CDR3 nucleotides: TGCGCCAGCAGCCAAGAGCCTGGCACAGATACGCAGTATTTT. It codes for CASSQEPGTDTQYF.

This chain joins TRBV6-5 and TRBJ2-5; no reliable D call. Germline assignment: CDR1 MNHEY and CDR2 SVGAGI. Trimming stripped 2 bases from V and 2 bases from J, with 3 bases between. This CDR3 spans 12 amino acids. CDR3 sequence: CASSYTQETQYF. In nucleotides, the CDR3 is TGTGCCAGCAGTTACACTCAAGAGACCCAGTACTTC.

The rearrangement joins TRBV10-3 to TRBJ1-1; unclear D gene. The V end lost 0 bases, the J end lost 4 bases, and 6 bases lay between the germline ends. This CDR3 comprises 13 residues. Germline-derived CDR1 and CDR2 are ENHRY and SYGVKD. CDR3 sequence: CAISESWFTEAFF. CDR3 nucleotide sequence: TGTGCCATCAGTGAGTCTTGGTTCACTGAAGCTTTCTTT.

The table lists this clone with a few counts. The CDR3 DNA follows: TGTGCCAGGGAAGGTGAATACAATGAGCAGTTCTTC. This codes for CAREGEYNEQFF. V usage is TRBV2 and J usage is TRBJ2-1; D ambiguous. Germline V CDR1 and CDR2: SNHLY, FYNNEI. CDR3 length equals 12 residues. V lost 9 bases to trimming and J lost 4 bases, with 10 bases between them. The entire variable domain, with the rest obtained from reference TRBV2 and TRBJ2-1, is as follows: EPEVTQTPSHQVTQMGQEVILRCVPISNHLYFYWYRQILGQKVEFLVSFYNNEISEKSEIFDDQFSVERPDGSNFTLKIRSTKLEDSAMYFCAREGEYNEQFFGPGTRLTVL.

In its sample, this clone was seen a few times. The chain uses TRBV27 and TRBJ1-1; no firm D call. CDR1 is MNHEY and CDR2 is SMNVEV in the germline V gene (reference sequence). Trimming cost V 2 bases and J 0 bases, with 4 bases left between them. This CDR3 has 13 amino acids. The DNA for the CDR3 is TGTGCCAGCAGTTTAACACTGAACACTGAAGCTTTCTTT. This sequence encodes CASSLTLNTEAFF.

This chain uses TRBV7-8 with TRBJ2-7; tentative D call: TRBD2 (6 bases). The CDR3 spans 14 residues. The germline V gene encodes CDR1 SGHVS and CDR2 FQNEAQ. Deletions cut 2 bases from V and 7 bases from J, with 15 bases between. The CDR3 bases are TGTGCCAGCAGCTTATCGACGGGAGCAGGGGAGCAGTACTTC. This translates into CASSLSTGAGEQYF.

The count of this clone is one. CDR3 in DNA: TGTGCCAGCAGTTTAGTGGGACAGGGGAACTATGGCTACACCTTC. It is translated as CASSLVGQGNYGYTF. The J gene is TRBJ1-2, the V gene TRBV27; 10 bases align to TRBD1. V trimming: 2 bases; J trimming: 2 bases; junction bases outside the gene matches: 2. Germline V lookup: CDR1 MNHEY, CDR2 SMNVEV (reference sequence). This CDR3 spans 15 amino acids.

The chain recombines TRBV2 with TRBJ2-1; 7 nucleotides match TRBD1. Losses at the gene ends were 7 bases for V and 7 bases for J; bases not matched to a gene: 7. CDR1 is SNHLY and CDR2 is FYNNEI in the germline V gene. This CDR3 comprises 13 residues. The CDR3 is CASIGQGVNEQFF. The CDR3 DNA follows: TGTGCCAGCATTGGGCAGGGGGTGAATGAGCAGTTCTTC.

The chain couples TRBV4-1 to TRBJ2-3, with 8 bases fitting TRBD1. Trimming took 3 bases from V and 4 from J; bases not matched to a gene: 15. The CDR3 covers 18 residues. Per germline, CDR1 MGHRA and CDR2 YSYEKL. The chain's CDR3 is CASSHPGPRTGRADTQYF. CDR3 nucleotides: TGCGCCAGCAGCCATCCCGGCCCCCGGACAGGGCGCGCAGATACGCAGTATTTT.

The J gene is TRBJ2-7, the V gene TRBV28; 11 nucleotides align to TRBD2. The germline V gene encodes CDR1 MDHEN and CDR2 SYDVKM. The trim removed 7 bases at V and 1 base at J, leaving 15 bases unmatched. The CDR3 totals 18 residues. The CDR3 here is CASTQVGVRLAGSYEQYF. Written as DNA, the CDR3 is TGTGCCAGCACCCAGGTCGGGGTGCGACTAGCGGGGTCCTACGAGCAGTACTTC.

This sequence joins TRBV5-4 and TRBJ1-3; no reliable D call. Trimming cost V 6 bases and J 2 bases, with 6 bases left between them. This CDR3 spans 12 amino acids. The germline gives CDR1 SGHNT, CDR2 YYREEE (reference sequence). CDR3 loop: CASTGAGNTIYF. The CDR3 DNA follows: TGTGCCAGCACGGGTGCTGGAAACACCATATATTTT.

The chain carries TRBV2 and TRBJ2-7; TRBD2 matches at 10 bases. After removal of 5 bases from V and 7 bases from J, the junction contained 8 bases not matched to a gene. CDR3 length: 14 amino acids. Germline loops: CDR1 SNHLY, CDR2 FYNNEI. Here the CDR3 DNA reads TGTGCCAGCAGTCTTGTAACTAGCGGGACGGAGCAGTACTTC. This sequence encodes CASSLVTSGTEQYF.

V is TRBV13 and J is TRBJ2-5; D might be TRBD1 or TRBD2, each matching 6 bases. Deletions cut 5 bases from V and 3 bases from J, with 10 bases between. Germline V gene data show CDR1 as PRHDT and CDR2 as FYEKMQ (reference sequence). The length of the CDR3 is 13 residues. Written as DNA, the CDR3 is TGTGCCAGCAGCCCTAGGGGGGAAGAGACCCAGTACTTC. Protein product: CASSPRGEETQYF.

The chain couples TRBV27 to TRBJ1-5, with D unresolved. The CDR3 spans 15 residues. CDR1 and CDR2 (germline): MNHEY, SMNVEV (reference sequence). The V gene lost 5 bases and the J gene lost 4 bases, with 15 bases spanning the gap. The CDR3 DNA reads TGTGCCAGCAGTCCGTACACGACGGAGAATCAGCCCCAGCATTTT. Encoded protein: CASSPYTTENQPQHF.

The V call is TRBV7-9, the J call TRBJ1-3; TRBD1 matches at 7 bases. The CDR3 totals 16 residues. Germline lookup yields CDR1 SEHNR and CDR2 FQNEAQ (reference sequence). V dropped 4 bases and J dropped 2; count of bases not matched to a gene: 8. The CDR3 DNA sequence: TGTGCCAGCAGCTCCGACAGGGTAGGCCCTGGAAACACCATATATTTT. It codes for CASSSDRVGPGNTIYF.

V gene TRBV29-1 combines with J gene TRBJ1-1; D is undetermined. CDR1 and CDR2 (germline): SQVTM, ANQGSEA. Trimming shortened V by 4 bases and J by 2 bases, and 11 bases separated the two germline ends. The CDR3 is made up of 13 amino acids. CDR3 sequence: CSVVGTLNTEAFF. The CDR3 region has the DNA TGCAGCGTTGTGGGCACACTAAACACTGAAGCTTTCTTT.